This T cell receptor (beta chain) is from a study of T-cell reconstitution after alpha-beta-depleted transplantation in children. The TCRbeta library was prepared with unique molecular identifiers. TCRdb processed the PCR reads anew with MiXCR; each CDR3 protein has one entry. Among around 200,000 distinct CDR3 sequences listed, 8% to 9.5% were seen once. Sample: PBMCs from the stem cell graft donor, taken from the stem cell graft. The sequence came from a human donor who donated a stem cell graft to a child with acute lymphoblastic leukemia.

This CDR3 reads CASSQSGQLNEKLFF. CDR3 DNA sequence: TGCGCCAGCAGCCAATCCGGACAGCTTAATGAAAAACTGTTTTTT. The genes are TRBV4-3 and TRBJ1-4, with D perhaps TRBD1 (6 bases). Germline V gives CDR1 LGHNA, CDR2 YSLEER. The CDR3 runs to 15 residues. Trimming took off 2 bases at V and 4 bases at J, with 11 bases between the two ends.